The 24 T cell receptor beta chains listed next were all sequenced from one sample in a study of vaccination and CD4 T cells after COVID-19. Antigens for these TCRs are unknown. Noted treatment: approximately 10-day PBMC culture with coronavirus spike peptide pools or control peptides (ViraFEST assay). With the Oncomine TCR Beta short-read assay, DNA from cultured CD4+ T cells was sequenced. TCRdb re-called the PCR reads with MiXCR, one entry per CDR3 protein. The data contain approximately 17,000 distinct CDR3 sequences, around 35% of them singletons. The sequenced sample consisted of CD4+ T cells from blood, cultured in vitro. The receptors originated from a human donor who had recovered from COVID-19.

This clonotype was counted between two and nine times. This chain connects TRBV20-1 to TRBJ2-3; 7 bases fit TRBD2. The trim removed 1 base at V and 8 bases at J, leaving 0 bases unmatched. CDR1 is DFQATT, CDR2 SNEGSKA, per germline (reference sequence). The CDR3 totals 11 residues. Here the CDR3 DNA reads TGCAGTGCTAGAGTAGCGGGTACGCAGTATTTT. Protein: CSARVAGTQYF.

The V and J genes are TRBV28 and TRBJ2-5, with D perhaps TRBD2 (6 bases). Germline CDR1 and CDR2: MDHEN and SYDVKM. The CDR3 totals 13 residues. V was clipped by 11 bases and J by 4 bases, with 17 bases between them. DNA for the CDR3: TGTGCCGTCAGGGACTCAGGAGGAGAGACCCAGTACTTC. Translating gives CAVRDSGGETQYF.

This chain connects TRBV6-1 to TRBJ2-3; D might be TRBD2 (5 bases). The CDR3 runs 13 residues. V gave up 5 bases and J gave up 0 bases, with 6 bases separating them. Germline V gives CDR1 MNHNS, CDR2 SASEGT. For the CDR3, the DNA is TGTGCCAGCAGTAGAGGGAGCACAGATACGCAGTATTTT. This encodes CASSRGSTDTQYF.

This rearrangement joins TRBV9 to TRBJ2-3; D is undetermined. Germline CDR1 reads SGDLS; CDR2 reads YYNGEE. The V end lost 4 bases, the J end lost 4 bases, and 19 bases lay between the germline ends. This CDR3 is 16 amino acids long. The CDR3 DNA reads as TGTGCCAGCAGCCCACGCGCCCGGTCTAGAGCAGATACGCAGTATTTT. Its translation: CASSPRARSRADTQYF.

In this sample, this clonotype turned up a few times. The rearrangement uses TRBV6-1 and TRBJ1-1; tentatively, D is TRBD1 (6 bases). Germline V gene sequence: CDR1 MNHNS, CDR2 SASEGT. The CDR3 has 13 amino acids. V was clipped by 6 bases and J by 2 bases, with 10 bases between them. The CDR3 is CASSRQENTEAFF. The CDR3 DNA reads as TGTGCCAGCAGCCGACAGGAAAACACTGAAGCTTTCTTT.

The chain has TRBV7-3 and TRBJ2-7, with TRBD2 identical over 7 bases. This CDR3 spans 14 amino acids. Trimming cost V 1 base and J 6 bases; bases outside gene matches: 6. Looked up from germline, CDR1 is SGHTA and CDR2 is FQGTGA. The chain's CDR3 is CASSLNSPGGEQYF. DNA of the CDR3: TGTGCCAGCAGCTTAAACTCGCCGGGGGGCGAGCAGTACTTC.

The chain carries TRBV7-9 and TRBJ2-3; D gene uncertain. The germline V gene has CDR1 SEHNR and CDR2 FQNEAQ (reference sequence). Trimming took 5 bases from V and 4 from J, leaving 10 bases between them. The CDR3 has 13 amino acids. For the CDR3, the DNA is TGTGCCAGCAGCCAATCAGGATCAGATACGCAGTATTTT. Amino acid sequence: CASSQSGSDTQYF.

This clonotype was detected only a few times. This chain links TRBV28 with TRBJ2-3; D may be TRBD2 (5 bases). Germline CDR1 MDHEN, CDR2 SYDVKM. Trimming pared 5 bases from V and 1 base from J, leaving 16 bases between. The CDR3 runs to 16 residues. CDR3 amino acids: CASSSLGRRGTDTQYF. The DNA of the CDR3 is TGTGCCAGCAGTAGTTTAGGGAGACGAGGCACAGATACGCAGTATTTT. Variable domain in full (rest from reference TRBV28 and TRBJ2-3): DVKVTQSSRYLVKRTGEKVFLECVQDMDHENMFWYRQDPGLGLRLIYFSYDVKMKEKGDIPEGYSVSREKKERFSLILESASTNQTSMYLCASSSLGRRGTDTQYFGPGTRLTVL.

This clonotype was recorded only once. The gene calls are TRBV28 and TRBJ1-1; 10 nucleotides line up with TRBD1. V was pared by 9 bases and J by 7 bases, with 17 bases of the junction left unmatched. This CDR3 contains 16 residues. CDR1 is MDHEN and CDR2 is SYDVKM in the germline V gene. CDR3 region: CASLPPTGGYSDEAFF. CDR3 nucleotides: TGTGCCAGTCTCCCCCCGACAGGGGGCTACAGTGATGAAGCTTTCTTT.

V gene TRBV30 combines with J gene TRBJ1-6; TRBD1 might be the D (5 bases). Germline loops: CDR1 GTSNPN, CDR2 SVGIG (reference sequence). The CDR3 is 13 amino acids. V was pared by 3 bases and J by 10 bases, with 13 bases between. CDR3 in DNA: TGTGCCTGGAGCCCGCGGGGGGAGTCACCCCTCCACTTT. Amino acids: CAWSPRGESPLHF. Full variable domain (outside the CDR3, taken from reference TRBV30 and TRBJ1-6): SQTIHQWPATLVQPVGSPLSLECTVEGTSNPNLYWYRQAAGRGLQLLFYSVGIGQISSEVPQNLSASRPQDRQFILSSKKLLLSDSGFYLCAWSPRGESPLHFGNGTRLTVT.

V usage is TRBV28 and J usage is TRBJ1-1; D gene uncertain. The length of the CDR3 is 16 residues. Germline CDR1 MDHEN, CDR2 SYDVKM. Trimming took off 6 bases at V and 2 bases at J, with 19 bases between the two ends. CDR3 DNA: TGTGCCAGCAGCCCCCTCAGCGGGGATTCTAACACTGAAGCTTTCTTT. It translates to CASSPLSGDSNTEAFF.

In its sample, this clonotype was seen once. The chain has TRBV6-2 or TRBV6-3 and TRBJ2-7; TRBD2 aligns across 7 bases. Germline V gene lookup returns CDR1 MNHEY and CDR2 SVGEGT. V lost 1 base to trimming and J lost 6 bases; unmatched junction nucleotides: 9. CDR3 length: 15 residues. Here the CDR3 reads CASSYFGGRSGEQYF. The CDR3 region has the DNA TGTGCCAGCAGTTACTTCGGCGGGAGATCCGGCGAGCAGTACTTC.

J is TRBJ2-3 and V is TRBV6-5; no clear D gene. Germline CDR1 reads MNHEY; CDR2 reads SVGAGI. The CDR3 is 14 amino acids. V lost 2 bases to trimming and J lost 4 bases, with 10 bases between them. The DNA for the CDR3 is TGTGCCAGCAGTTACCGGCAGGTCGCAGATACGCAGTATTTT. Amino acids: CASSYRQVADTQYF.

The chain recombines TRBV20-1 with TRBJ1-2, with a tentative D call TRBD1 (5 bases). V gave up 1 base and J gave up 7 bases, with 10 bases separating them. The germline gives CDR1 DFQATT, CDR2 SNEGSKA (reference sequence). The CDR3 has 12 residues. The CDR3: CSARAGFGGYTF. In nucleotides, the CDR3 is TGCAGTGCTAGAGCAGGGTTTGGTGGCTACACCTTC.

This sequence joins TRBV28 and TRBJ2-5, with D unresolved. The CDR3 is 11 amino acids. Germline CDR1 MDHEN, CDR2 SYDVKM. Trimming pared 5 bases from V and 7 bases from J, leaving 8 bases between. The CDR3 DNA sequence: TGTGCCAGCAGTCTCAAGGGGACCCAGTACTTC. Translation: CASSLKGTQYF.

The chain recombines TRBV12-3 or TRBV12-4 with TRBJ2-2; D ambiguous. Trimming removed 6 bases from V and 0 bases from J, with 8 bases in between. The length of the CDR3 is 14 residues. DNA for the CDR3: TGTGCCAGCAGACCTGCCCCGAACACCGGGGAGCTGTTTTTT. Translated: CASRPAPNTGELFF.

The rearrangement uses TRBV19 and TRBJ2-5; 8 bases map to TRBD1. There are 15 residues in the CDR3. Germline V gives CDR1 LNHDA, CDR2 SQIVND (reference sequence). Trimming at V came to 1 base and at J to 2 bases, leaving 3 bases not matched to a gene. CDR3: CASSIGTGTQETQYF. CDR3 coding DNA: TGTGCCAGTAGTATAGGGACAGGGACACAAGAGACCCAGTACTTC.

The V and J genes are TRBV19 and TRBJ2-5, with D unclear. Trimming took 2 bases from V and 1 from J, leaving 5 bases between them. There are 13 residues in the CDR3. Per the germline V gene, CDR1 is LNHDA and CDR2 is SQIVND (reference sequence). The CDR3 DNA reads TGTGCCAGTAGTATATCATCCCAAGAGACCCAGTACTTC. This encodes CASSISSQETQYF. Using reference TRBV19 and TRBJ2-5 for the parts outside the CDR3, the full variable domain is DGGITQSPKYLFRKEGQNVTLSCEQNLNHDAMYWYRQDPGQGLRLIYYSQIVNDFQKGDIAEGYSVSREKKESFPLTVTSAQKNPTAFYLCASSISSQETQYFGPGTRLLVL.

The chain employs TRBV2 and TRBJ2-7; tentatively, D is TRBD2 (5 bases). The CDR3 totals 14 residues. Germline V lookup: CDR1 SNHLY, CDR2 FYNNEI. Trimming stripped 7 bases from V and 3 bases from J, with 16 bases between. This chain's CDR3 is CASKEGSQNYEQYF. CDR3 in DNA: TGTGCCAGCAAAGAGGGTAGCCAAAACTACGAGCAGTACTTC.

A note on this clonotype: Germline and junction disagree at one end, which may indicate a read error. The CDR3 DNA follows: TGCGCCAGCTCTCCCACTCCGATTGACGATGGCTGCACCTTC. Its protein is CASSPTPIDDGCTF. V and J are TRBV5-1 and TRBJ1-2; D remains unclear. The CDR3 loop spans 14 amino acids. The germline CDR1 and CDR2 sequences are SGHRS and YFSETQ.

The J gene is TRBJ2-1, the V gene TRBV6-1; 10 bases fit TRBD2. CDR1 is MNHNS, CDR2 SASEGT, per germline. The junction had 10 bases not matched to a gene; V was cut back by 8 bases and J by 9 bases. The CDR3 sequence is 14 residues long. CDR3 sequence (DNA): TGTGCCAGCTCCTCTAGCGGGAGTAGGGGTGAGCAGTTCTTC. Amino acids: CASSSSGSRGEQFF.

CDR3: CASAKGPNSPLHF. The CDR3 DNA sequence: TGTGCCAGCGCTAAAGGGCCTAATTCACCCCTCCACTTT. The chain employs TRBV28 and TRBJ1-6; D gene unclear. Looked up from germline, CDR1 is MDHEN and CDR2 is SYDVKM. The germline V and J ends were trimmed by 8 bases and 6 bases, with 11 bases remaining between them. This CDR3 spans 13 amino acids.

J is TRBJ2-5 and V is TRBV20-1; D uncertain. From germline, CDR1 is DFQATT and CDR2 SNEGSKA (reference sequence). The CDR3 loop spans 13 amino acids. V lost 3 bases to trimming and J lost 1 base, with 9 bases between them. The CDR3 region is CSASLHPQETQYF. The CDR3 nucleotides are TGCAGTGCTAGTCTACACCCCCAAGAGACCCAGTACTTC.

There are a few counts of this clonotype. This chain joins TRBV2 and TRBJ2-5; 7 bases match TRBD1. With 8 bases clipped from V and 2 bases from J, the junction kept 8 bases outside the gene matches. Germline V gene sequence: CDR1 SNHLY, CDR2 FYNNEI. This CDR3 contains 14 residues. CDR3 in amino acids: CASDNRGGQETQYF. CDR3 bases: TGTGCCAGCGATAACAGGGGTGGACAAGAGACCCAGTACTTC.